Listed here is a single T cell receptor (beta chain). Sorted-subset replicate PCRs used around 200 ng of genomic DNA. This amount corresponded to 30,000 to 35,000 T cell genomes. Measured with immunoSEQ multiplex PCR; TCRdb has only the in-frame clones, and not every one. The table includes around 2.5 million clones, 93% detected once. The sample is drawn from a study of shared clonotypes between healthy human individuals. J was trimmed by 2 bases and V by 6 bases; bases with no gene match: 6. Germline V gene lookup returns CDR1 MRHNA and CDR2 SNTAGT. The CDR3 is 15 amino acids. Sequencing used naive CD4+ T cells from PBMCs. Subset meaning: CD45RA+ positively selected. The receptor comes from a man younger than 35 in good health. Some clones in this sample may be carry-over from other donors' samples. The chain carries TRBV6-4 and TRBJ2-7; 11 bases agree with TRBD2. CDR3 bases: TGTGCCAGCAGCCACGGGACTAGCGGTCCCTACGAGCAGTACTTC. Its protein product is CASSHGTSGPYEQYF.